This T cell receptor (beta chain) came from a study of human T cells and chemical hapten exposure. Study-level information: Small discrepancies in pooled library volume mainly accounted for the varying TCR yields per sample.

This clonotype was detected ten times or more. Its antigen remains unidentified. The V gene lost 5 bases and the J gene lost 5 bases, with 19 bases spanning the gap. Germline CDR1 reads DFQATT; CDR2 reads SNEGSKA (reference sequence). This CDR3 contains 15 residues. Study observations and caveats: After DPC sensitization, TCRs above 1 in 1000 frequency showed no change.

Extraction of total RNA was performed on unfractionated whole blood. In the library, unique molecular identifiers were attached to individual cDNA molecules. In the authors' methods: From approximately 21,000 to 630,000 TCRs were found per sample, with a median of 95,638. TCRdb recomputed calls from the 5' RACE reads with MiXCR, one row per CDR3 protein. TCRdb, not the authors, supplied the V and J calls. The sample yields 81,000 or so distinct CDR3 sequences, under 10% seen once. The sequence was collected from a male donor in good health. V gene TRBV20-1 combines with J gene TRBJ1-5; D might be TRBD1 (6 bases). CDR3 protein: CSALKGGLGYQPQHF. The CDR3 nucleotides read TGCAGTGCTCTGAAGGGGGGCCTGGGATATCAGCCCCAGCATTTT.